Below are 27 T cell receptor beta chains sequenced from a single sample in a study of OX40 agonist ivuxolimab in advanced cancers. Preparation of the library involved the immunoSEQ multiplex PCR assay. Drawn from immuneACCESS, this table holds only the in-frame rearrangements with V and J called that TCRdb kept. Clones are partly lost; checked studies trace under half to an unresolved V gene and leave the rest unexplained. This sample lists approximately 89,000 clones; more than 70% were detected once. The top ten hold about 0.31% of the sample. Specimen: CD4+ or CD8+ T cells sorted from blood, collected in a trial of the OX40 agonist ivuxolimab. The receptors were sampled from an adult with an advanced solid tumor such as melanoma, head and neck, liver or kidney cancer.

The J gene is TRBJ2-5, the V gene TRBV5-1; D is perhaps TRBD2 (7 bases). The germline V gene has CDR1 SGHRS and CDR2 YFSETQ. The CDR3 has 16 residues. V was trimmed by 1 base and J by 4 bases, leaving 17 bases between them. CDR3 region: CASSLNGGAGGETQYF. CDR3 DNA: TGCGCCAGCAGCTTGAATGGGGGGGCAGGAGGAGAGACCCAGTACTTC.

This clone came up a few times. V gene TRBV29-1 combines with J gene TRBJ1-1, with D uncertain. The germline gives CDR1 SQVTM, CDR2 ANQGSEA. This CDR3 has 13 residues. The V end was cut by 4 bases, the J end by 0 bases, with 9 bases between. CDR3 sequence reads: CSVAHSLNTEAFF. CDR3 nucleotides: TGCAGCGTTGCGCACAGCCTGAACACTGAAGCTTTCTTT.

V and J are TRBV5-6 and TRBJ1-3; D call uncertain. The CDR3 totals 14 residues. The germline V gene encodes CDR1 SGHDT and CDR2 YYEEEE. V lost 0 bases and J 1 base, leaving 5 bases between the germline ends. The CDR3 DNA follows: TGTGCCAGCAGCTTGGTAGGGTCTGGAAACACCATATATTTT. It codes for CASSLVGSGNTIYF.

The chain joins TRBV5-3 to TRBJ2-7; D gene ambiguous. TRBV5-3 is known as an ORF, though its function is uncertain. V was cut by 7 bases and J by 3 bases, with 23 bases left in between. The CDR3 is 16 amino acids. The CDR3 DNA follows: TGTGCCAGACCCCCACCGGACCGTCTCCTGAACTACGAGCAGTACTTC. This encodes CARPPPDRLLNYEQYF.

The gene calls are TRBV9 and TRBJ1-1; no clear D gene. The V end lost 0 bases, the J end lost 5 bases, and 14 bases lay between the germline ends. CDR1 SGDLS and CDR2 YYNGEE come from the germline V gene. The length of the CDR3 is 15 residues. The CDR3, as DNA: TGTGCCAGCAGCGTAGGGATCGATCGAGAAACTGAAGCTTTCTTT. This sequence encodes CASSVGIDRETEAFF.

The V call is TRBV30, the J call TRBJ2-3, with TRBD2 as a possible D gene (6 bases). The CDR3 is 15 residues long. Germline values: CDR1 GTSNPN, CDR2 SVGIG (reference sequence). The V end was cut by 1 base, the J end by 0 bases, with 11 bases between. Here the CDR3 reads CAWSAVRGSTDTQYF. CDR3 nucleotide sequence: TGTGCCTGGAGTGCGGTGCGGGGTAGCACAGATACGCAGTATTTT.

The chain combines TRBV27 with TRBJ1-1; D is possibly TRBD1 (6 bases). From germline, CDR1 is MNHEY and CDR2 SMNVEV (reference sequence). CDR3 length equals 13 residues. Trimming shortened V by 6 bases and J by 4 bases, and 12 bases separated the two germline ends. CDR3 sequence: CASRPLQGTEAFF. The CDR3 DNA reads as TGTGCCAGCAGACCTTTACAGGGCACTGAAGCTTTCTTT.

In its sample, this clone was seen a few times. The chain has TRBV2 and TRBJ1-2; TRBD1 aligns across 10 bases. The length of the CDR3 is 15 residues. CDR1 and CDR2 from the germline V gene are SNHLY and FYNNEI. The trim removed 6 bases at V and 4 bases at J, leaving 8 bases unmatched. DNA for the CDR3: TGTGCCAGCAGCCGGACAGGGGGAGGGGGCTATGGCTACACCTTC. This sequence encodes CASSRTGGGGYGYTF.

The CDR3 bases are TGTGCCAGCAGCTTAGAGCTCGGCCTGGAGCTGTTTTTT. Translated, it gives CASSLELGLELFF. V gene TRBV7-2 combines with J gene TRBJ2-2; no reliable D call. Germline-derived CDR1 and CDR2 are SGHTA and FQGNSA. This CDR3 is 13 amino acids long. V lost 1 base to trimming and J lost 10 bases, with 10 bases between them.

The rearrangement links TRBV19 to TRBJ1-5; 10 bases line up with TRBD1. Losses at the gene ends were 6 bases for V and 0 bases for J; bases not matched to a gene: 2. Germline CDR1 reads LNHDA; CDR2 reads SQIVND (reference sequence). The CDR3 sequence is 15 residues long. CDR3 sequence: CASRGTGDSNQPQHF. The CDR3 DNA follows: TGTGCCAGTAGGGGGACAGGGGATAGCAATCAGCCCCAGCATTTT.

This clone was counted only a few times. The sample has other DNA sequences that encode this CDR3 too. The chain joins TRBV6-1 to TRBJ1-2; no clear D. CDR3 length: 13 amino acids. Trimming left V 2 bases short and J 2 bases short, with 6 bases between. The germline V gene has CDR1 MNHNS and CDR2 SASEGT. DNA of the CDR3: TGTGCCAGCAGTGAAAGAGGGAACTATGGCTACACCTTC. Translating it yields CASSERGNYGYTF.

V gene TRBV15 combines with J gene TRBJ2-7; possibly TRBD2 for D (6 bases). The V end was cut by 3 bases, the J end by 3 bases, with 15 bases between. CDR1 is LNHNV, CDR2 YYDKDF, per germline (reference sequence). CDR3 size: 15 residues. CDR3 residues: CATSSPRGIGYEQYF. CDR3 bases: TGTGCCACCAGCAGCCCCCGGGGGATCGGCTACGAGCAGTACTTC.

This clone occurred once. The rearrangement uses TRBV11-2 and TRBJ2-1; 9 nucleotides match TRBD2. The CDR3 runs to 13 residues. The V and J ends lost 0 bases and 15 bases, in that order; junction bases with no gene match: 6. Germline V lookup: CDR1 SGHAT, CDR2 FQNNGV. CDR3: CASSLDRGGAPFF. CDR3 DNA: TGTGCCAGCAGCTTAGATCGCGGGGGGGCCCCGTTCTTC.

CDR3 region: CAISAVAGKETQYF. The CDR3 region has the DNA TGTGCCATCAGTGCGGTAGCGGGGAAAGAGACCCAGTACTTC. The rearrangement joins TRBV10-3 to TRBJ2-5; 8 nucleotides agree with TRBD2. J lost 3 bases, V lost 4 bases, and 4 bases had no gene match. The CDR3 covers 14 residues. Germline CDR1 ENHRY, CDR2 SYGVKD.

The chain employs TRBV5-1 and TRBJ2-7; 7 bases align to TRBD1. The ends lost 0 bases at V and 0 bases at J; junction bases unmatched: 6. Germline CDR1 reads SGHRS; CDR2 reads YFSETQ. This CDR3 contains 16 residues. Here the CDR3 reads CASSLGSGTDSYEQYF. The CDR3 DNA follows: TGCGCCAGCAGCTTGGGGTCGGGGACAGACTCCTACGAGCAGTACTTC. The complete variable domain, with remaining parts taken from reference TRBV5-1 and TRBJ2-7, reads KAGVTQTPRYLIKTRGQQVTLSCSPISGHRSVSWYQQTPGQGLQFLFEYFSETQRNKGNFPGRFSGRQFSNSRSEMNVSTLELGDSALYLCASSLGSGTDSYEQYFGPGTRLTVT.

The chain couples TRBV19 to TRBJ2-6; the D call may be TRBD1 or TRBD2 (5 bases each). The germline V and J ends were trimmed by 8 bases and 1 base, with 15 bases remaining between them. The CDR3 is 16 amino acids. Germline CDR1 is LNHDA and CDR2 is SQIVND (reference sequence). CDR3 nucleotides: TGTGCCAGTCGGGACGCGACACGTTCTGGGGCCAACGTCCTGACTTTC. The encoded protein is CASRDATRSGANVLTF.

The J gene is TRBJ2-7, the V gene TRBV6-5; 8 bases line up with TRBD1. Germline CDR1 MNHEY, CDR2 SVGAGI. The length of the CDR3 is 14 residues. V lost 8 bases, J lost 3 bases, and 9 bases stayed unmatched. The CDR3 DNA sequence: TGTGCCAGCTCAGGGGGCACTACCCGCTACGAGCAGTACTTC. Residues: CASSGGTTRYEQYF.

CDR3 loop: CASSRGTGTINEQFF. In DNA form, the CDR3 reads TGTGCCAGCAGCCGCGGGACAGGGACTATCAATGAGCAGTTCTTC. V usage is TRBV6-6 and J usage is TRBJ2-1; 9 bases are a match to TRBD1. The length of the CDR3 is 15 residues. Losses at the gene ends were 6 bases for V and 6 bases for J; bases not matched to a gene: 9. Germline V gene sequence: CDR1 MNHNY, CDR2 SVGAGI (reference sequence).

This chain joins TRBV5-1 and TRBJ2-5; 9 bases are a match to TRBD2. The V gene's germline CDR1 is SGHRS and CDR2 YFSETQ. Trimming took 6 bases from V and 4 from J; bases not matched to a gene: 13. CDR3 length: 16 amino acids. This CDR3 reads CASTVERGAGGETQYF. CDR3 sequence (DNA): TGCGCCAGCACCGTGGAGCGGGGGGCCGGTGGAGAGACCCAGTACTTC.

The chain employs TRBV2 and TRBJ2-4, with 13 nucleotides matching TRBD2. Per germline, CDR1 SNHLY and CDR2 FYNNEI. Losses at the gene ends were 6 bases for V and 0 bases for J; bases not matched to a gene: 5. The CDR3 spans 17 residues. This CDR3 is CASSTGLAGLAKNIQYF. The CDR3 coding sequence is TGTGCCAGCAGCACGGGACTAGCGGGGTTAGCCAAAAACATTCAGTACTTC.

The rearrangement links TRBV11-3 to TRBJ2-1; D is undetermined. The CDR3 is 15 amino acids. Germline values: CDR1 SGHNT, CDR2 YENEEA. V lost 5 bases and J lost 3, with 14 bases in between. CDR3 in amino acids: CASSPNRKSYNEQFF. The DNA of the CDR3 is TGTGCCAGCAGCCCCAACAGAAAAAGCTACAATGAGCAGTTCTTC.

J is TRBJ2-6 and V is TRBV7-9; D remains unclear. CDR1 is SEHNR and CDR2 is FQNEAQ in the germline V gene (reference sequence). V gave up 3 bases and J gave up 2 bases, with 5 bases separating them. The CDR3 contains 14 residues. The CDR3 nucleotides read TGTGCCAGCAGCTTGTCTGCTGGGGCCAACGTCCTGACTTTC. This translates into CASSLSAGANVLTF.

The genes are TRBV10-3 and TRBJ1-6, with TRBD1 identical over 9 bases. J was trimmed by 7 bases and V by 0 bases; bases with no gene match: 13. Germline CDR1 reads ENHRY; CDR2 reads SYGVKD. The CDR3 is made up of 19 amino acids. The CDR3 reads CAISESVILVGQGNSPLHF. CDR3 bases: TGTGCCATCAGTGAGTCGGTAATTTTAGTGGGACAGGGCAATTCACCCCTCCACTTT.

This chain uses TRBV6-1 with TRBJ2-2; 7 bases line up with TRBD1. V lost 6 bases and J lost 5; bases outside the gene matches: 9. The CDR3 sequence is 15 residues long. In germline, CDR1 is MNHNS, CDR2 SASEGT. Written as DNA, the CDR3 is TGTGCCAGCAGCCCGGAACAGGGGTTGACCGGGGAGCTGTTTTTT. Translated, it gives CASSPEQGLTGELFF.

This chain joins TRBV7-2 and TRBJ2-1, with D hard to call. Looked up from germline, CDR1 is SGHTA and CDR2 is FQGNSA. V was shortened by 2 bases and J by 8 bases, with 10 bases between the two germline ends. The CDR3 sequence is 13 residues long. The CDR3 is CASSLKVTHEQFF. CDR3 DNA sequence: TGTGCCAGCAGCTTAAAAGTCACACATGAGCAGTTCTTC.

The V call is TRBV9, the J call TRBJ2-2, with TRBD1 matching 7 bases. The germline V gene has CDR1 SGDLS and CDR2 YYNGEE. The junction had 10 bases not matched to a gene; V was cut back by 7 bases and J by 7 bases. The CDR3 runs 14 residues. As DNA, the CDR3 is TGTGCCAGCTCCACCAGGGGGTCGGGCGGGGAGCTGTTTTTT. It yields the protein CASSTRGSGGELFF.

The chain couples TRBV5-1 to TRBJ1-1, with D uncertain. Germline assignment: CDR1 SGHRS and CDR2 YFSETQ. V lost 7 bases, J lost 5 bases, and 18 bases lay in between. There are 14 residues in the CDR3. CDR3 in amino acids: CASQVGHRGTEAFF. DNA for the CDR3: TGCGCCAGCCAGGTAGGGCACCGGGGAACTGAAGCTTTCTTT.